The next 14 T cell receptor beta chains were all read from a single sample in a study of OX40 agonist ivuxolimab in advanced cancers. Produced via immunoSEQ multiplex PCR; TCRdb's table is partial and in-frame only. The table records roughly 70,000 clones, just under 90% of them present only once. Material: CD4+ or CD8+ T cells sorted from blood, obtained in a trial of the OX40 agonist ivuxolimab. The receptors originated from an adult with an advanced solid tumor such as melanoma, head and neck, liver or kidney cancer.

The genes are TRBV5-1 and TRBJ2-2; 8 bases line up with TRBD2. The trim removed 1 base at V and 6 bases at J, leaving 5 bases unmatched. The germline V gene encodes CDR1 SGHRS and CDR2 YFSETQ. The CDR3 is 15 amino acids. The CDR3 DNA reads as TGCGCCAGCAGCTTGAGGCGGGAGGCCTCCGGGGAGCTGTTTTTT. Amino acids: CASSLRREASGELFF. The full variable domain, with the rest looked up from reference TRBV5-1 and TRBJ2-2, is KAGVTQTPRYLIKTRGQQVTLSCSPISGHRSVSWYQQTPGQGLQFLFEYFSETQRNKGNFPGRFSGRQFSNSRSEMNVSTLELGDSALYLCASSLRREASGELFFGEGSRLTVL.

The J gene is TRBJ2-1, the V gene TRBV2; TRBD2 matches at 8 bases. CDR1 is SNHLY, CDR2 FYNNEI, per germline. This CDR3 is 13 amino acids long. Trimming took 4 bases from V and 9 from J; bases not matched to a gene: 5. The CDR3 nucleotides read TGTGCCAGCAGTGCTAAGCGGGAGACTGAGCAGTTCTTC. Amino acid sequence: CASSAKRETEQFF.

The rearrangement joins TRBV27 to TRBJ2-7; D is ambiguous. In germline, CDR1 is MNHEY, CDR2 SMNVEV (reference sequence). Trimming removed 6 bases at V and 4 bases at J, with 19 bases between. This CDR3 region has 15 residues. CDR3: CASRPNGLLAYEQYF. The CDR3 region has the DNA TGTGCCAGCAGACCGAATGGCCTCCTGGCATACGAGCAGTACTTC.

This sequence joins TRBV28 and TRBJ1-5, with a possible D match to TRBD1 (6 bases). V gave up 6 bases and J gave up 4 bases, with 19 bases separating them. CDR1 and CDR2 (germline): MDHEN, SYDVKM. There are 16 residues in the CDR3. The CDR3 region has the DNA TGTGCCAGCAGCCGAAGGGAGGGGGGTAGGAATCAGCCCCAGCATTTT. Residues: CASSRREGGRNQPQHF.

The rearrangement links TRBV7-9 to TRBJ2-3; TRBD2 matches 14 bases. Germline V gives CDR1 SEHNR, CDR2 FQNEAQ (reference sequence). The J segment lost 1 base and the V segment lost 4 bases, leaving 1 base of the junction unmatched. The length of the CDR3 is 16 residues. This CDR3 is CASSSGLAGGTDTQYF. The CDR3 coding sequence is TGTGCCAGCAGCTCGGGACTAGCGGGAGGCACAGATACGCAGTATTTT.

The J gene is TRBJ2-7, the V gene TRBV5-5; weak D call: TRBD1 (5 bases). Trimming cost V 3 bases and J 1 base, with 14 bases left between them. The CDR3 covers 15 residues. Germline CDR1 reads SGHKS; CDR2 reads YYEKEE (reference sequence). The DNA of the CDR3 is TGTGCCAGCAGCTCCCAGGACATCTATTCCTACGAGCAGTACTTC. Translated: CASSSQDIYSYEQYF. The full variable domain, in which reference TRBV5-5 and TRBJ2-7 provide the parts outside the CDR3, is DAGVTQSPTHLIKTRGQQVTLRCSPISGHKSVSWYQQVLGQGPQFIFQYYEKEERGRGNFPDRFSARQFPNYSSELNVNALLLGDSALYLCASSSQDIYSYEQYFGPGTRLTVT.

The chain joins TRBV6-6 to TRBJ2-5; D is perhaps TRBD2 (6 bases). Germline CDR1 reads MNHNY; CDR2 reads SVGAGI (reference sequence). The CDR3 is made up of 11 amino acids. Trimming cost V 5 bases and J 11 bases, with 12 bases left between them. The CDR3 bases are TGTGCCAGCAGTCCGGGCCGGGAGCAGTACTTC. Its protein is CASSPGREQYF.

The rearrangement joins TRBV6-1 to TRBJ1-2; D perhaps matches TRBD1 (5 bases). The V gene's germline CDR1 is MNHNS and CDR2 SASEGT. With 3 bases removed from V and 1 base from J, the gap between germline ends came to 15 bases. The length of the CDR3 is 16 residues. As DNA, the CDR3 is TGTGCCAGCAGTGAGAAGACAGACCCTCGTAACTATGGCTACACCTTC. It specifies CASSEKTDPRNYGYTF.

V gene TRBV11-2 combines with J gene TRBJ2-3; D gene ambiguous. CDR1 SGHAT and CDR2 FQNNGV come from the germline V gene. The length of the CDR3 is 13 residues. Trimming took off 3 bases at V and 5 bases at J, with 9 bases between the two ends. CDR3 sequence reads: CASSLRRGDTQYF. CDR3 sequence (DNA): TGTGCCAGCAGCTTGCGTAGAGGAGATACGCAGTATTTT.

This chain uses TRBV29-1 with TRBJ1-2; 7 bases fit TRBD1. Trimming took 6 bases from V and 8 from J; bases not matched to a gene: 12. The CDR3 is 13 residues long. Germline assignment: CDR1 SQVTM and CDR2 ANQGSEA. The CDR3 reads CSVNPGGVEGYTF. CDR3 DNA sequence: TGCAGCGTGAATCCAGGGGGGGTAGAGGGCTACACCTTC.

This chain uses TRBV5-6 with TRBJ2-7, with D possibly being TRBD1 (5 bases). From germline, CDR1 is SGHDT and CDR2 YYEEEE. V gave up 0 bases and J gave up 4 bases, with 11 bases separating them. The CDR3 sequence is 14 residues long. CDR3 in amino acids: CASSLVRTIYEQYF. DNA of the CDR3: TGTGCCAGCAGCTTGGTTCGGACAATTTACGAGCAGTACTTC.

The chain is built from TRBV12-5 and TRBJ2-5; 12 bases align to TRBD2. Germline V gene data show CDR1 as LGHNT and CDR2 as FRNRAP. The CDR3 extends over 16 amino acids. V gave up 6 bases and J gave up 5 bases; unmatched junction bases: 10. This chain's CDR3 is CASGFTSGRLWETQYF. CDR3 coding DNA: TGTGCTAGTGGCTTCACTAGCGGGAGGTTATGGGAGACCCAGTACTTC. The whole variable domain, filled in from reference TRBV12-5 and TRBJ2-5, reads DARVTQTPRHKVTEMGQEVTMRCQPILGHNTVFWYRQTMMQGLELLAYFRNRAPLDDSGMPKDRFSAEMPDATLATLKIQPSEPRDSAVYFCASGFTSGRLWETQYFGPGTRLLVL.

Here the CDR3 DNA reads TGTGCCACCAGCAGAGACAGGGGAATCGGGGAGCTGTTTTTT. It translates to CATSRDRGIGELFF. The chain couples TRBV15 to TRBJ2-2; tentatively, D is TRBD1 (6 bases). The CDR3 contains 14 residues. The V end was cut by 0 bases, the J end by 7 bases, with 9 bases between. Per the germline V gene, CDR1 is LNHNV and CDR2 is YYDKDF (reference sequence).

The chain couples TRBV15 to TRBJ1-2; unclear D gene. The CDR3 has 13 residues. Per the germline V gene, CDR1 is LNHNV and CDR2 is YYDKDF (reference sequence). V lost 1 base, J lost 5 bases, and 8 bases lay in between. The CDR3 DNA is TGTGCCACCAGCAGAGGGGTGGCGTATGGCTACACCTTC. Protein sequence: CATSRGVAYGYTF.